This passage covers 25 T cell receptor beta chains from one sample sequenced in a study of CD8 T cells in ankylosing spondylitis. One entry per CDR3 protein, called by TCRdb with MiXCR from the 5' RACE reads. Among 500,000 to 650,000 distinct CDR3 sequences listed, approximately 5% were seen once. Study-wide results and limits: A TCR beta motif of fewer than ten highly homologous variants seemed to mark ankylosing spondylitis blood.

Their antigen targets remain unknown. Sample: blood, either unsorted or a sorted T cell fraction (not recorded which). The origin of the receptors is a male donor with ankylosing spondylitis.

This clonotype was found many times. This chain joins TRBV20-1 and TRBJ2-5; D unclear. Germline CDR1 reads DFQATT; CDR2 reads SNEGSKA (reference sequence). V was pared by 6 bases and J by 5 bases, with 10 bases between. This CDR3 region has 11 residues. CDR3 sequence reads: CSAPLGETQYF. The CDR3 DNA reads TGCAGTGCCCCCCTAGGGGAGACCCAGTACTTC.

V gene TRBV10-3 combines with J gene TRBJ1-1, with unresolved D. Germline CDR1 and CDR2: ENHRY and SYGVKD. Trimming took off 3 bases at V and 5 bases at J, with 10 bases between the two ends. The CDR3 covers 13 residues. CDR3 region: CAISDGPGTEAFF. For the CDR3, the DNA is TGTGCCATCAGTGATGGCCCAGGAACTGAAGCTTTCTTT.

This clonotype was seen a few times. This chain uses TRBV4-3 with TRBJ1-5; D not resolved. Trimming shortened V by 0 bases and J by 9 bases, and 9 bases separated the two germline ends. Germline V gene lookup returns CDR1 LGHNA and CDR2 YSLEER. This CDR3 is built from 13 residues. The CDR3: CASSQDSLGPQHF. DNA for the CDR3: TGCGCCAGCAGCCAAGATTCTCTGGGGCCCCAGCATTTT.

This clonotype was seen ten or more times. V and J are TRBV20-1 and TRBJ1-1; D uncertain. The CDR3 covers 14 residues. Per germline, CDR1 DFQATT and CDR2 SNEGSKA (reference sequence). Between the trimmed V and J ends, which lost 7 bases and 3 bases, there was a span of 18 bases. The CDR3 nucleotides read TGCAGTGAAAGAGCAGTCTCGTCTTACACTGAAGCTTTCTTT. Translation gives CSERAVSSYTEAFF.

The rearrangement uses TRBV5-1 and TRBJ2-1, with 15 bases identical to TRBD2. The junction had 6 bases not matched to a gene; V was cut back by 4 bases and J by 4 bases. Germline lookup yields CDR1 SGHRS and CDR2 YFSETQ. CDR3 length equals 17 residues. CDR3 amino acids: CASSLGLAGGHYNEQFF. The CDR3 nucleotides are TGCGCCAGCAGCCTGGGACTAGCGGGGGGTCATTACAATGAGCAGTTCTTC.

In this sample, this clonotype turned up many times. V is TRBV5-1 and J is TRBJ2-2; TRBD2 is a possible D gene (6 bases). Germline loops: CDR1 SGHRS, CDR2 YFSETQ. The CDR3 runs to 16 residues. The V and J ends lost 2 bases and 1 base respectively, with 12 bases between them. As DNA, the CDR3 is TGCGCCAGCAGCTTCCTTAGCGGAGGGAACACCGGGGAGCTGTTTTTT. It yields the protein CASSFLSGGNTGELFF. The whole variable domain, remainder taken from reference TRBV5-1 and TRBJ2-2, is KAGVTQTPRYLIKTRGQQVTLSCSPISGHRSVSWYQQTPGQGLQFLFEYFSETQRNKGNFPGRFSGRQFSNSRSEMNVSTLELGDSALYLCASSFLSGGNTGELFFGEGSRLTVL.

This clonotype was detected ten times or more. CDR3 sequence: CASSLLGGVVNEQYF. CDR3 nucleotide sequence: TGTGCCAGCAGCCTCCTGGGGGGGGTCGTAAACGAGCAGTACTTC. The V and J genes are TRBV7-2 and TRBJ2-7; 7 bases map to TRBD2. From germline, CDR1 is SGHTA and CDR2 FQGNSA. CDR3 length: 15 amino acids. V shed 5 bases, J shed 5 bases, and the junction held 12 bases outside the gene matches.

This clonotype was observed many times. The chain is built from TRBV5-1 and TRBJ1-5, with 7 bases lining up with TRBD1. CDR1 and CDR2 (germline): SGHRS, YFSETQ. The V and J ends lost 3 bases and 4 bases, in that order; junction bases with no gene match: 4. The CDR3 sequence is 14 residues long. The CDR3: CASSWDSRNQPQHF. CDR3 sequence (DNA): TGCGCCAGCAGCTGGGACAGCCGAAATCAGCCCCAGCATTTT.

This clonotype was counted ten times or more. The V gene is TRBV4-3, the J gene TRBJ2-7, with TRBD2 matching over 8 bases. In germline, CDR1 is LGHNA, CDR2 YSLEER. The CDR3 loop spans 14 amino acids. V dropped 3 bases and J dropped 3; count of bases not matched to a gene: 4. CDR3 nucleotide sequence: TGCGCCAGCAGCCACCGGGAGGGCGGCTACGAGCAGTACTTC. Translating it yields CASSHREGGYEQYF.

The V and J genes are TRBV7-9 and TRBJ2-5; 10 bases align to TRBD1. V was pared by 10 bases and J by 1 base, with 6 bases of the junction left unmatched. The CDR3 is 14 amino acids. CDR1 SEHNR and CDR2 FQNEAQ come from the germline V gene (reference sequence). CDR3 sequence: CATNRDRGQETQYF. CDR3 DNA sequence: TGTGCCACCAACCGGGACAGGGGCCAAGAGACCCAGTACTTC.

The chain is built from TRBV5-5 and TRBJ2-5; TRBD2 matches at 8 bases. Looked up from germline, CDR1 is SGHKS and CDR2 is YYEKEE (reference sequence). The junction had 12 bases not matched to a gene; V was cut back by 4 bases and J by 4 bases. This CDR3 comprises 16 residues. CDR3 protein: CASSPSGHTNGETQYF. DNA of the CDR3: TGTGCCAGCAGCCCTAGCGGGCATACTAACGGAGAGACCCAGTACTTC.

This clonotype was found many times. V is TRBV7-3 and J is TRBJ2-3; tentative D call: TRBD2 (6 bases). V lost 6 bases and J 0 bases, leaving 13 bases between the germline ends. The CDR3 loop spans 15 amino acids. From germline, CDR1 is SGHTA and CDR2 FQGTGA. CDR3 residues: CASSRSGTSTDTQYF. CDR3 in DNA: TGTGCCAGCAGTCGATCCGGGACTAGCACAGATACGCAGTATTTT.

The table lists this clonotype with many counts. The gene calls are TRBV29-1 and TRBJ2-2, with TRBD1 as a possible D gene (6 bases). Per the germline V gene, CDR1 is SQVTM and CDR2 is ANQGSEA. V gave up 4 bases and J gave up 1 base, with 10 bases separating them. This CDR3 has 14 amino acids. In DNA form, the CDR3 reads TGCAGCGTTGCAGGGGTTGGGAACACCGGGGAGCTGTTTTTT. Its translation is CSVAGVGNTGELFF.

In its sample, this clonotype was seen many times. This chain connects TRBV12-3 or TRBV12-4 to TRBJ2-1; no definite D call. The CDR3 loop spans 10 amino acids. The germline V and J ends were trimmed by 6 bases and 7 bases, with 4 bases remaining between them. CDR3 region: CASSHNEQFF. The CDR3 region has the DNA TGTGCCAGCAGCCATAATGAGCAGTTCTTC.

This clonotype was detected many times. This chain connects TRBV27 to TRBJ2-7; 9 nucleotides agree with TRBD1. Germline V gives CDR1 MNHEY, CDR2 SMNVEV (reference sequence). CDR3 size: 16 residues. Trimming removed 4 bases from V and 3 bases from J; junction bases left unmatched: 10. CDR3 sequence (DNA): TGTGCCAGCAGTTACTCGCCGGGGACAGGGATCTACGAGCAGTACTTC. This codes for CASSYSPGTGIYEQYF.

This clonotype appeared a few times. V gene TRBV7-8 combines with J gene TRBJ2-1; D unclear. The CDR3 is made up of 11 amino acids. Trimming left V 5 bases short and J 9 bases short, with 8 bases between. The germline V gene has CDR1 SGHVS and CDR2 FQNEAQ. The CDR3 reads CASSPKGEQFF. CDR3 nucleotide sequence: TGTGCCAGCAGCCCGAAAGGTGAGCAGTTCTTC.

This clonotype was seen many times. This chain connects TRBV4-1 to TRBJ2-1; 7 bases are shared with TRBD2. The CDR3 spans 16 residues. V shed 4 bases and J 4 bases; nucleotides not matched to a gene: 10. Germline CDR1 reads MGHRA; CDR2 reads YSYEKL. The CDR3 coding sequence is TGCGCCAGCAGCCGCCTCATAGCGGGTTCGTACAATGAGCAGTTCTTC. Its protein is CASSRLIAGSYNEQFF.

This clonotype was counted many times. The chain combines TRBV7-8 with TRBJ2-1, with 7 bases matching TRBD2. Germline V gene data show CDR1 as SGHVS and CDR2 as FQNEAQ. The CDR3 totals 16 residues. The V gene end was trimmed by 8 bases and the J gene end by 4 bases; junction bases not matched to a gene: 14. The CDR3 DNA reads as TGTGCCAGCCGAAGCTGGAGGAGCGGGATTTACAATGAGCAGTTCTTC. Its translation: CASRSWRSGIYNEQFF.

This clonotype was seen many times. The gene calls are TRBV12-3 or TRBV12-4 and TRBJ2-3; TRBD1 matches at 9 bases. The junction had 4 bases not matched to a gene; V was cut back by 3 bases and J by 3 bases. The CDR3 contains 15 residues. The CDR3 region is CASSFRQGDTDTQYF. The CDR3 DNA sequence: TGTGCCAGCAGTTTTCGACAGGGGGATACAGATACGCAGTATTTT.

In this sample, this clonotype turned up many times. The chain couples TRBV7-8 to TRBJ1-2; no clear D gene. The ends were cut back, 4 bases at V and 5 bases at J, with 11 bases in the middle. CDR1 is SGHVS and CDR2 is FQNEAQ in the germline V gene. This CDR3 region has 13 residues. The CDR3 DNA sequence: TGTGCCAGCAGCTCGTTGCCTTTTTATGGCTACACCTTC. Translating it yields CASSSLPFYGYTF.

This clonotype has at least ten counts. V and J are TRBV5-1 and TRBJ2-3, with 10 bases identical to TRBD1. V gave up 4 bases and J gave up 6 bases; unmatched junction bases: 11. Germline V gene data show CDR1 as SGHRS and CDR2 as YFSETQ. The CDR3 is made up of 16 amino acids. CDR3 loop: CASSVDRGPLGDTQYF. As DNA, the CDR3 is TGCGCCAGCAGCGTCGACAGGGGGCCCCTCGGGGATACGCAGTATTTT.

This clonotype showed up many times. The chain employs TRBV20-1 and TRBJ2-1; 9 bases match TRBD2. Germline V gene data show CDR1 as DFQATT and CDR2 as SNEGSKA (reference sequence). This CDR3 comprises 15 residues. V was pared by 3 bases and J by 3 bases, with 6 bases of the junction left unmatched. The CDR3 region has the DNA TGCAGTGCTAGGTGGGCGGGGGGGCACTACAATGAGCAGTTCTTC. It is translated as CSARWAGGHYNEQFF.

This clonotype has just a few counts. The V and J genes are TRBV5-1 and TRBJ1-1; 8 positions agree with TRBD1. V was clipped by 4 bases and J by 3 bases; unmatched bases: 5. This CDR3 spans 14 amino acids. Germline V CDR1 and CDR2: SGHRS, YFSETQ. CDR3 coding DNA: TGCGCCAGCAGCCTCGGACAGGGCCACACTGAAGCTTTCTTT. Translated, it gives CASSLGQGHTEAFF.

This clonotype was seen many times. The chain employs TRBV14 and TRBJ2-7; 9 nucleotides match TRBD1. Per germline, CDR1 SGHDN and CDR2 FVKESK. Losses at the gene ends were 6 bases for V and 2 bases for J; bases not matched to a gene: 8. The CDR3 sequence is 15 residues long. The CDR3 region has the DNA TGTGCCAGCAGTCCAGACAGGGGGATTACCTACGAGCAGTACTTC. Translating gives CASSPDRGITYEQYF.

This clonotype occurred many times. The chain carries TRBV29-1 and TRBJ1-1, with 7 positions matching TRBD1. The CDR3 has 13 amino acids. Per the germline V gene, CDR1 is SQVTM and CDR2 is ANQGSEA. The V segment lost 4 bases and the J segment 1 base; nucleotides outside the gene matches: 3. CDR3 coding DNA: TGCAGCGTTGCCGGACAGGCGAACACTGAAGCTTTCTTT. Translation gives CSVAGQANTEAFF.